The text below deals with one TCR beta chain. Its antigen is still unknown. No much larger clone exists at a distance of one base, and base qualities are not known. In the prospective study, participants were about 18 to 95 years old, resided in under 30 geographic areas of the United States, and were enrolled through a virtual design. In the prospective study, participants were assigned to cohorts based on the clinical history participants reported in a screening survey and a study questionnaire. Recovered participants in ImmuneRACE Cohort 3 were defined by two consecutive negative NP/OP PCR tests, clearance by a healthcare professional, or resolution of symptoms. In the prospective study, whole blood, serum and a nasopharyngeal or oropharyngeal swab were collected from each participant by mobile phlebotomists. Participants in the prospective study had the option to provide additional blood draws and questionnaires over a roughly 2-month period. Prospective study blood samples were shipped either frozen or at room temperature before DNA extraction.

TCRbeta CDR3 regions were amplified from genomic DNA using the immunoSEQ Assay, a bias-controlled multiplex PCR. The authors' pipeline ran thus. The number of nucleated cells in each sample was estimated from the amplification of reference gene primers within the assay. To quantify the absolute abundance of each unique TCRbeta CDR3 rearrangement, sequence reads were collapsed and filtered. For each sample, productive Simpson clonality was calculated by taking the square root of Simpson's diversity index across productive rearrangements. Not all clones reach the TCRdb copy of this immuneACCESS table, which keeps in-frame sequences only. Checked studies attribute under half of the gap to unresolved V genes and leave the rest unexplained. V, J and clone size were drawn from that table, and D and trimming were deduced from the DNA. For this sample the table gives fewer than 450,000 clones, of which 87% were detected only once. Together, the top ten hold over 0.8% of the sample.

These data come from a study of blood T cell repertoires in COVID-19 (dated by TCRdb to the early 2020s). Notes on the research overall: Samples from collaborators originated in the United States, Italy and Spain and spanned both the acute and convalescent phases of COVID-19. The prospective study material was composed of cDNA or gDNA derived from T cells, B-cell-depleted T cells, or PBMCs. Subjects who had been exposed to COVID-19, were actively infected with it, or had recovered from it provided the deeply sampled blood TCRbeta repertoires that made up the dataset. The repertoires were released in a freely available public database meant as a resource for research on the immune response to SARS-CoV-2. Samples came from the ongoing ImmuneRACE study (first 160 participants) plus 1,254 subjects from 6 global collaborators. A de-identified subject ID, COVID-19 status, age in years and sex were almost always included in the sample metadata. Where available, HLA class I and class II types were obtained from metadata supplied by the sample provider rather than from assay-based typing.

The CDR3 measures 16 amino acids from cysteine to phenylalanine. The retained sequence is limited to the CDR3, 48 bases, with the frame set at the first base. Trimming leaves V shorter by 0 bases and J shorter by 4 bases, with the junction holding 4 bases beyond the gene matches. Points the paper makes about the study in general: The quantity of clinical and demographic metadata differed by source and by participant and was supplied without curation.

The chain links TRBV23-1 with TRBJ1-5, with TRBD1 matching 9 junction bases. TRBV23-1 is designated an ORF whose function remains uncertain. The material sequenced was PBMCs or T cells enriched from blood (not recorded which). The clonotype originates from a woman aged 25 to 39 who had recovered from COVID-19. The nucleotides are TGCGCCAGCAGTCAATCGGGACAGGGCCCGAATCAGCCCCAGCATTTT. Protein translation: CASSQSGQGPNQPQHF.